This T cell receptor (beta chain) was observed in a study of blood T cell repertoires in COVID-19 (TCRdb year 2020). Study-level background: Samples from collaborators originated in the United States, Italy and Spain and spanned both the acute and convalescent phases of COVID-19. The material from the prospective study consisted of cDNA or gDNA derived from T cells, B-cell-depleted T cells, or PBMCs. The dataset comprised deeply sampled blood TCRbeta repertoires from subjects exposed to, actively infected with, or recovered from COVID-19. The repertoires were released in a freely available public database intended as a resource for research on the immune response to SARS-CoV-2. The samples were drawn from two sources: the first 160 participants of the ongoing ImmuneRACE study, and 950 to 1,500 subjects contributed by 6 global collaborators. Nearly every sample came with metadata listing a de-identified subject ID, COVID-19 status, age in years and sex. Where HLA class I and class II types were available, the types were taken from metadata supplied by the sample provider, not from assay-based typing. General study outcomes and caveats: How much clinical and demographic metadata was included differed by source and by participant, and the metadata was provided uncurated.

Trimming removed 1 base from V and 10 bases from J, leaving 13 bases between the germline ends. The germline V gene specifies SGHAT as CDR1 and FQNNGV as CDR2. The CDR3 has 13 amino acids, counting the end cysteine and phenylalanine. This entry keeps only the CDR3 DNA: 39 bases, framed from base 1. Remarks on this clone: The antigen this receptor binds is unknown. No much larger clone is present one base from it, and per-base qualities are unavailable.

Whole blood was collected in K2EDTA tubes by collaborating institutions according to the institutions' own protocols. For TCRbeta analysis, collaborators shipped samples as frozen whole blood, isolated PBMCs, or DNA extracted from either of those sample types. TCRbeta CDR3 regions were amplified from genomic DNA by means of the immunoSEQ Assay, a bias-controlled multiplex PCR. The source study handled its data this way. The number of nucleated cells in each sample was estimated from the amplification of reference gene primers within the assay. To quantify the absolute abundance of each unique TCRbeta CDR3 rearrangement, sequence reads were collapsed and filtered. For each sample, productive Simpson clonality was calculated as the square root of Simpson's diversity index over productive rearrangements. The source is immuneACCESS, and TCRdb retained only in-frame sequences with V and J called. Part of the clones is not carried over; for the studies checked, unresolved V genes explain less than half of this, and the remainder is unexplained. V, J and clone size were drawn from that table, and D and trimming were deduced from the DNA. The sample has 150,000 or so clones on record, around four fifths of them singletons. The ten largest account for roughly 2.9% of the sample.

The sequence came from a middle-aged woman with active or convalescent COVID-19. Source material: peripheral blood. The receptor chain draws on TRBV11-2 and TRBJ1-1; the D gene is perhaps TRBD1, on 5 matching bases. The sequenced DNA is TGTGCCAGCAGCTTAGGAACAGCCGGGGGAGCTTTCTTT. Translated, it gives CASSLGTAGGAFF.